The 3 T cell receptor beta chains presented below share a single source sample, sequenced in a study of cytotoxic CD8 clonotypes in ibrutinib-treated CLL. The assay was immunoSEQ multiplex PCR, and TCRdb's table has in-frame clones only and misses some. The sample contains around 52,000 clones, approximately 60% of which appear only once. Sample: PBMCs, taken after 24 months of ibrutinib treatment. The receptors here all came from a human donor with chronic lymphocytic leukemia.

In its sample, this clone was seen many times. This chain connects TRBV18 to TRBJ2-1, with 9 bases matching TRBD2. V shed 3 bases, J shed 10 bases, and the junction held 4 bases outside the gene matches. The germline V gene has CDR1 KGHSH and CDR2 LQKENI. The CDR3 is 13 amino acids. CDR3: CASSPGTSLEQFF. The CDR3 DNA sequence: TGTGCCAGCTCACCTGGGACTAGCTTGGAGCAGTTCTTC.

V usage is TRBV5-1 and J usage is TRBJ1-3; D is undetermined. Germline V gene sequence: CDR1 SGHRS, CDR2 YFSETQ. The CDR3 runs to 15 residues. The germline V and J ends were trimmed by 4 bases and 6 bases, with 17 bases remaining between them. CDR3 amino acids: CASSPRTGGVNTIYF. The DNA of the CDR3 is TGCGCCAGCAGCCCCCGGACGGGAGGCGTAAACACCATATATTTT.

This clone appeared once. The CDR3 DNA sequence: TGTGCCAGCAGCTCGGGACTAGCGGGAGGGGCCTACAATGAGCAGTTCTTC. Amino acids: CASSSGLAGGAYNEQFF. This chain connects TRBV5-4 to TRBJ2-1, with 16 bases fitting TRBD2. Germline loops: CDR1 SGHNT, CDR2 YYREEE (reference sequence). This CDR3 region has 17 residues. V trimming: 3 bases; J trimming: 2 bases; junction bases outside the gene matches: 2.